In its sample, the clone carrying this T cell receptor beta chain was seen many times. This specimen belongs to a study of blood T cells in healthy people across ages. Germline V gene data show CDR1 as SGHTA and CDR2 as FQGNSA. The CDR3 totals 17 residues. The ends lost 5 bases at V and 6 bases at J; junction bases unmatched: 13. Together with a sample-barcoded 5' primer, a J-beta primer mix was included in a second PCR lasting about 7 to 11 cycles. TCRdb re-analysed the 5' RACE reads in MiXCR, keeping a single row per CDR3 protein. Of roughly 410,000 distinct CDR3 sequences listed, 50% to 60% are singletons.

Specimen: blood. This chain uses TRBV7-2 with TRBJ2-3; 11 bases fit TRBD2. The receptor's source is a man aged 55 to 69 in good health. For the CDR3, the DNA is TGTGCCAGCAGCCCTCGGCTGACTAGCGGGATGGGGGATACGCAGTATTTT. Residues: CASSPRLTSGMGDTQYF.